This paragraph reports one TCR beta chain. Seattle's cohort entered during active infection and was followed longitudinally. The germline V gene has CDR1 SNHLY and CDR2 FYNNEI. The CDR3 length is 13 residues. Trimming at V came to 7 bases and at J to 5 bases, leaving 4 bases not matched to a gene. These data originate in a study of blood T cell repertoires in COVID-19. Profiled with immunoSEQ multiplex PCR; TCRdb holds only in-frame clones, not every one. The repertoire holds approximately 300,000 clones, with about nine tenths as singletons. The genes are TRBV2 and TRBJ1-4, with 7 bases matching TRBD1. The sample was peripheral blood. The receptor was isolated from a woman aged 25 to 39 with COVID-19, enrolled during active disease. CDR3 sequence reads: CASNRGPNEKLFF. In nucleotides, the CDR3 is TGTGCCAGCAACAGGGGTCCCAATGAAAAACTGTTTTTT.